The entry below gives a single TCR beta chain sequence along with its context. Its cognate antigen is unknown. The source of the sample is a study of lymphopenia after photon versus proton radiotherapy. Study-level findings and limits: Better survival with proton therapy was suggested as possible, not demonstrated. After the lymphocyte nadir, photon-treated repertoires showed oligoclonal expansion, especially of CD8+ Temra cells. In patients who died, overall survival fell as post-nadir TCR diversity dropped more. Photon-treated patients lost naive T cells and TCR diversity; proton-treated stayed stable.

The ends were cut back, 6 bases at V and 4 bases at J, with 19 bases in the middle. This CDR3 is built from 15 residues. Germline assignment: CDR1 MNHNY and CDR2 SVGAGI (reference sequence). TCRdb's copy holds only in-frame clones and misses some; the assay was immunoSEQ multiplex PCR. The sample has roughly 63,000 clones, less than 85% seen once. Sequenced material: peripheral blood, taken from a patient treated with proton-based radiotherapy. This chain uses TRBV6-6 with TRBJ2-7, with D possibly TRBD2 on 5 matching bases. The sequence was collected from a man in his 60s with pancreatic cancer. CDR3 residues: CASSWLTSNDYEQYF. For the CDR3, the DNA is TGTGCCAGCAGCTGGCTTACTAGTAACGATTACGAGCAGTACTTC.